These 7 T cell receptor beta chains came from one sample sequenced in a study of cytomegalovirus exposure and HLA in healthy donors. The PCR used 60 Vbeta and 13 Jbeta primers. Generated by immunoSEQ multiplex PCR, the TCRdb table keeps only in-frame clones and is missing some. The sample consists of about 150,000 clones, roughly 78% of them appearing once. The sequenced material came from PBMCs. The source of these receptors is a man in his fifties in good health and CMV-seropositive.

The CDR3 nucleotides are TGTGCCAGCAGCGGCCGACTAGCGGGACTCCAAGAGACCCAGTACTTC. Protein sequence: CASSGRLAGLQETQYF. This chain connects TRBV9 to TRBJ2-5; 11 bases are a match to TRBD2. The CDR3 extends over 16 amino acids. Germline-derived CDR1 and CDR2 are SGDLS and YYNGEE. Germline trimming cut 3 bases from V and 1 base from J; bases unmatched to any gene: 5.

V usage is TRBV11-2 and J usage is TRBJ2-5; D gene unclear. The J call may be incorrect, as the DNA end agrees better with TRBJ2-7. This CDR3 spans 15 amino acids. Germline CDR1 and CDR2: SGHAT and FQNNGV. In DNA form, the CDR3 reads TGTGCCAGCAGCTTAGCCCCTTTCGGGTCCTACGAGCAGTACTTC. It encodes CASSLAPFGSYEQYF.

This chain connects TRBV30 to TRBJ2-7; D uncertain. Per germline, CDR1 GTSNPN and CDR2 SVGIG (reference sequence). Deletions cut 0 bases from V and 0 bases from J, with 9 bases between. This CDR3 comprises 14 residues. The CDR3 loop is CAWSVQVYSYEQYF. In DNA form, the CDR3 reads TGTGCCTGGAGTGTACAAGTGTACTCCTACGAGCAGTACTTC.

The chain has TRBV10-3 and TRBJ1-3; tentatively, D is TRBD1 (6 bases). The CDR3 covers 14 residues. Trimming took 10 bases from V and 4 from J, leaving 17 bases between them. Germline CDR1 is ENHRY and CDR2 is SYGVKD. For the CDR3, the DNA is TGTGCCACCGGCGGACAGAACGGAGGAAACACCATATATTTT. It yields the protein CATGGQNGGNTIYF.

The rearrangement links TRBV6-5 to TRBJ2-7, with TRBD1 as a possible D gene (5 bases). V was cut by 6 bases and J by 5 bases, with 20 bases left in between. Germline V lookup: CDR1 MNHEY, CDR2 SVGAGI. This CDR3 is 15 amino acids long. The CDR3 region is CASRPFGQGAHEQYF. CDR3 DNA: TGTGCCAGCAGGCCCTTCGGGCAGGGCGCCCACGAGCAGTACTTC.

The chain has TRBV10-3 and TRBJ2-7, with 7 bases aligning to TRBD1. The CDR3 loop spans 17 amino acids. The J segment lost 0 bases and the V segment lost 6 bases, leaving 14 bases of the junction unmatched. The germline V gene encodes CDR1 ENHRY and CDR2 SYGVKD. CDR3 DNA sequence: TGTGCCATCAGGTCGAGAGCCGGGACAGAGAGCTCCTACGAGCAGTACTTC. It codes for CAIRSRAGTESSYEQYF.

Comment on this clone: Distinct nucleotide sequences in the sample also encode this CDR3. The V call is TRBV28, the J call TRBJ2-5, with 7 positions matching TRBD1. After removal of 5 bases from V and 1 base from J, the junction contained 4 bases not matched to a gene. From germline, CDR1 is MDHEN and CDR2 SYDVKM. The CDR3 consists of 14 residues. CDR3 bases: TGTGCCAGCAGTCCCGGGACAGCCCAAGAGACCCAGTACTTC. Amino acids: CASSPGTAQETQYF.